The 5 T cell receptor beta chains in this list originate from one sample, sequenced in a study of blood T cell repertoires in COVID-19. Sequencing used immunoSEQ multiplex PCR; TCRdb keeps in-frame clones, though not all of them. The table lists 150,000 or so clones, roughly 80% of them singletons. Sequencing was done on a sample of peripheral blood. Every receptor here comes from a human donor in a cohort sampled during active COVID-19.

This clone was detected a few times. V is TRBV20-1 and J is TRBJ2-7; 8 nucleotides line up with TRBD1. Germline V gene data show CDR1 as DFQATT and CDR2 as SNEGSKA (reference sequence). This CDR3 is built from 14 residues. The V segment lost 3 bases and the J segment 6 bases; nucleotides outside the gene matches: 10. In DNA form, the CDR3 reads TGCAGTGCTAGTTTGGGGCAGGGGGCAGGCGAGCAGTACTTC. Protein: CSASLGQGAGEQYF.

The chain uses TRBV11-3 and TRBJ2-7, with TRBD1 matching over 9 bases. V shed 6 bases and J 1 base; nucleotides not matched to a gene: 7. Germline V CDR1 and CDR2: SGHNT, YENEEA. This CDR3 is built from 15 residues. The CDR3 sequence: CASRLTGTGSYEQYF. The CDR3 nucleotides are TGTGCCAGCAGACTCACCGGGACAGGGTCCTACGAGCAGTACTTC.

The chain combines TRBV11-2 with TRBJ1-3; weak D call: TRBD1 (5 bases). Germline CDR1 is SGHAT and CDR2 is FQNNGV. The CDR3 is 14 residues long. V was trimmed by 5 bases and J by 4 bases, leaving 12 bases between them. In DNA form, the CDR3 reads TGTGCCAGCAGCCCGCTTCAGGGAGGAAACACCATATATTTT. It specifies CASSPLQGGNTIYF.

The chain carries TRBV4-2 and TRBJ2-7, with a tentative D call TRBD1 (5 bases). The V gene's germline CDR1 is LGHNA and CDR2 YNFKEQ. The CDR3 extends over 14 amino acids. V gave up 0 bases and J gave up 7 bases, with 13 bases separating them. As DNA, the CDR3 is TGTGCCAGCAGCCAAGATCTCGACAGCCCGGAGCAGTACTTC. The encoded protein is CASSQDLDSPEQYF.

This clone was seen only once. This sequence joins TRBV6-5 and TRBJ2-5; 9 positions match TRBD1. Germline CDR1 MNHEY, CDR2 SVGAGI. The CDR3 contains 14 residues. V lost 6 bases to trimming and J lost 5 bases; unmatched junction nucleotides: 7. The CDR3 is CASRLQGALETQYF. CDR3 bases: TGTGCCAGCAGATTACAGGGGGCGTTGGAGACCCAGTACTTC.